These 8 T cell receptor beta chains were all obtained from the same sample, sequenced in a study of cytomegalovirus exposure and HLA in healthy donors. PCR was performed using 60 Vbeta and 13 Jbeta primers. The repertoire was sequenced with immunoSEQ multiplex PCR; TCRdb's copy has only in-frame clones and lacks some. This table has around 130,000 clones, roughly two thirds appearing once. Sequencing used PBMCs. All receptors derive from a man aged 25-45 years in good health and CMV-seropositive.

The rearrangement joins TRBV5-1 to TRBJ1-4; D might be TRBD1 (5 bases). The CDR3 length is 17 residues. The germline V gene encodes CDR1 SGHRS and CDR2 YFSETQ. Trimming stripped 0 bases from V and 4 bases from J, with 16 bases between. CDR3 in DNA: TGCGCCAGCAGCTTGGCCTTCGGGGGAAGAGGTAATGAAAAACTGTTTTTT. As protein: CASSLAFGGRGNEKLFF.

This clone was found a few times. The chain links TRBV4-2 to TRBJ2-7, with 8 bases aligning to TRBD1. The trim removed 5 bases at V and 5 bases at J, leaving 11 bases unmatched. Germline V gene data show CDR1 as LGHNA and CDR2 as YNFKEQ. The CDR3 is made up of 15 amino acids. CDR3 sequence (DNA): TGTGCCAGCAGCGGCCTCGGACAGGGCGAACACGAGCAGTACTTC. Its protein product is CASSGLGQGEHEQYF.

The chain links TRBV5-1 to TRBJ2-7, with TRBD1 matching over 8 bases. Germline lookup yields CDR1 SGHRS and CDR2 YFSETQ. The CDR3 sequence is 15 residues long. V shed 0 bases and J 2 bases; nucleotides not matched to a gene: 4. The CDR3 loop reads CASSLDRGFTYEQYF. DNA of the CDR3: TGCGCCAGCAGCTTGGACAGGGGGTTCACCTACGAGCAGTACTTC. The variable domain in full, completed from reference TRBV5-1 and TRBJ2-7, reads KAGVTQTPRYLIKTRGQQVTLSCSPISGHRSVSWYQQTPGQGLQFLFEYFSETQRNKGNFPGRFSGRQFSNSRSEMNVSTLELGDSALYLCASSLDRGFTYEQYFGPGTRLTVT.

This clone was detected only a few times. This chain links TRBV2 with TRBJ1-1, with 9 positions matching TRBD1. V dropped 6 bases and J dropped 3; count of bases not matched to a gene: 8. The CDR3 spans 15 residues. Germline V gene data show CDR1 as SNHLY and CDR2 as FYNNEI. CDR3 protein: CASSQQGADHTEAFF. The DNA for the CDR3 is TGTGCCAGCAGCCAACAGGGGGCAGACCACACTGAAGCTTTCTTT.

CDR3 DNA sequence: TGTGCCAGCTCCCCAACGTCAGGGGGTAGGACAGATACGCAGTATTTT. Protein sequence: CASSPTSGGRTDTQYF. The rearrangement joins TRBV18 to TRBJ2-3, with 7 bases lining up with TRBD1. CDR1 KGHSH and CDR2 LQKENI come from the germline V gene. V lost 6 bases, J lost 3 bases, and 12 bases stayed unmatched. The length of the CDR3 is 16 residues.

This sequence joins TRBV7-2 and TRBJ2-1, with a weak D call TRBD2 (6 bases). The ends were cut back, 5 bases at V and 9 bases at J, with 20 bases in the middle. The CDR3 length is 15 residues. CDR1 is SGHTA, CDR2 FQGNSA, per germline. The CDR3 sequence: CASSPIADRSGEQFF. The CDR3 DNA reads as TGTGCCAGCAGCCCGATAGCGGATAGGTCCGGTGAGCAGTTCTTC.

The J gene is TRBJ2-7, the V gene TRBV5-5; perhaps TRBD2 as D (6 bases). CDR1 SGHKS and CDR2 YYEKEE come from the germline V gene (reference sequence). V was pared by 3 bases and J by 2 bases, with 12 bases between. The length of the CDR3 is 14 residues. CDR3: CASSWGPGAYEQYF. As DNA, the CDR3 is TGTGCCAGCAGCTGGGGACCGGGGGCCTACGAGCAGTACTTC.

V is TRBV5-6 and J is TRBJ2-2, with a possible D match to TRBD1 (6 bases). The CDR3 is 15 amino acids. Trimming left V 5 bases short and J 1 base short, with 12 bases between. Germline V CDR1 and CDR2: SGHDT, YYEEEE. CDR3 amino acids: CASRTTGQNTGELFF. The CDR3 coding sequence is TGTGCCAGCAGGACAACGGGACAGAACACCGGGGAGCTGTTTTTT.